The 26 T cell receptor beta chains below all came from one sample that was sequenced in a study of blood T cell repertoires in COVID-19. Profiled with immunoSEQ multiplex PCR; TCRdb holds only in-frame clones, not every one. This table holds 50,000 to 65,000 clones, about 90% found once. Sequencing was performed on peripheral blood. The receptors here all came from a man aged 55 to 70 with acute or convalescent COVID-19.

This clone was recorded only once. The V gene is TRBV6-5, the J gene TRBJ1-5; 7 nucleotides line up with TRBD1. Per germline, CDR1 MNHEY and CDR2 SVGAGI. There are 14 residues in the CDR3. V lost 7 bases, J lost 6 bases, and 9 bases stayed unmatched. The CDR3 DNA reads as TGTGCCAGCACCCCCGGACAGGAGAGTCAGCCCCAGCATTTT. Amino acid sequence: CASTPGQESQPQHF.

The V gene is TRBV9, the J gene TRBJ2-1; 7 nucleotides match TRBD2. Germline V gives CDR1 SGDLS, CDR2 YYNGEE. J lost 4 bases, V lost 0 bases, and 4 bases had no gene match. The CDR3 length is 15 residues. The CDR3 sequence is CASSVVGLLYNEQFF. In DNA form, the CDR3 reads TGTGCCAGCAGCGTAGTGGGACTACTATACAATGAGCAGTTCTTC.

The gene calls are TRBV28 and TRBJ2-7; 8 bases fit TRBD1. Germline V CDR1 and CDR2: MDHEN, SYDVKM. Trimming removed 2 bases from V and 2 bases from J; junction bases left unmatched: 2. This CDR3 region has 14 residues. The CDR3 nucleotides read TGTGCCAGCAGTTTAGTGGACAGGGCCTACGAGCAGTACTTC. Its translation is CASSLVDRAYEQYF.

This clone was seen once. The chain carries TRBV3-1 (or the pseudogene TRBV3-2) and TRBJ2-2; a possible D gene is TRBD2 (5 bases). The CDR3 runs 16 residues. The germline CDR1 and CDR2 sequences are LGHDT and YNNKEL (reference sequence). Trimming stripped 0 bases from V and 4 bases from J, with 12 bases between. CDR3 amino acids: CASSQDLPGSTGELFF. The CDR3 DNA reads as TGTGCCAGCAGCCAAGATCTGCCGGGGTCCACCGGGGAGCTGTTTTTT.

This sequence joins TRBV30 and TRBJ2-6; 7 nucleotides match TRBD1. Per germline, CDR1 GTSNPN and CDR2 SVGIG (reference sequence). The CDR3 runs to 17 residues. The V gene end was trimmed by 5 bases and the J gene end by 0 bases; junction bases not matched to a gene: 10. As DNA, the CDR3 is TGTGCCTGGTACCGGGACAGAGGGAGCTCTGGGGCCAACGTCCTGACTTTC. Translating it yields CAWYRDRGSSGANVLTF. Full variable domain (rest looked up from reference TRBV30 and TRBJ2-6): SQTIHQWPATLVQPVGSPLSLECTVEGTSNPNLYWYRQAAGRGLQLLFYSVGIGQISSEVPQNLSASRPQDRQFILSSKKLLLSDSGFYLCAWYRDRGSSGANVLTFGAGSRLTVL.

The J gene is TRBJ2-3, the V gene TRBV6-5; D may be TRBD2 (6 bases). With 5 bases removed from V and 0 bases from J, the gap between germline ends came to 12 bases. Looked up from germline, CDR1 is MNHEY and CDR2 is SVGAGI. The CDR3 is made up of 15 amino acids. The CDR3 reads CASSKIGTSTDTQYF. In nucleotides, the CDR3 is TGTGCCAGCAGTAAAATTGGGACTAGCACAGATACGCAGTATTTT.

The chain uses TRBV6-2 or TRBV6-3 and TRBJ1-5; no reliable D call. The CDR3 loop spans 13 amino acids. Germline V lookup: CDR1 MNHEY, CDR2 SVGEGT. Trimming removed 8 bases at V and 2 bases at J, with 10 bases between. The CDR3 DNA reads TGTGCCAGCGGCCTGAGAGGCAATCAGCCCCAGCATTTT. Amino acids: CASGLRGNQPQHF.

The gene calls are TRBV10-2 and TRBJ1-5, with a possible D match to TRBD1 (6 bases). The CDR3 has 15 amino acids. Germline CDR1 is WSHSY and CDR2 is SAAADI. Trimming took 6 bases from V and 0 from J, leaving 12 bases between them. CDR3 in DNA: TGCGCCAGCAGCTCCTCGGACAGTAGCAATCAGCCCCAGCATTTT. Its translation: CASSSSDSSNQPQHF.

The chain is built from TRBV9 and TRBJ2-3; D is undetermined. The CDR3 loop spans 13 amino acids. The germline CDR1 and CDR2 sequences are SGDLS and YYNGEE. V lost 1 base, J lost 0 bases, and 3 bases lay in between. CDR3 sequence: CASSVSSTDTQYF. DNA of the CDR3: TGTGCCAGCAGCGTATCTAGCACAGATACGCAGTATTTT.

The V gene is TRBV12-3 or TRBV12-4, the J gene TRBJ1-1; perhaps TRBD1 as D (5 bases). The CDR3 loop spans 13 amino acids. Trimming removed 3 bases from V and 3 bases from J, with 8 bases in between. The CDR3 bases are TGTGCCAGCAGTTTCGACAGATACACTGAAGCTTTCTTT. It specifies CASSFDRYTEAFF.

The chain links TRBV29-1 to TRBJ2-7; 14 bases align to TRBD2. Unmatched junction bases numbered 2, after V lost 6 bases and J lost 4 bases. The CDR3 extends over 13 amino acids. Germline-derived CDR1 and CDR2 are SQVTM and ANQGSEA. The CDR3 loop is CSVTSGRGYEQYF. The CDR3 coding sequence is TGCAGCGTGACTAGCGGGAGGGGGTACGAGCAGTACTTC.

V and J are TRBV19 and TRBJ1-3; D uncertain. Germline V gives CDR1 LNHDA, CDR2 SQIVND (reference sequence). V gave up 3 bases and J gave up 4 bases, with 13 bases separating them. CDR3 length equals 15 residues. The CDR3 spells CASSIGARSGNTIYF. The CDR3 DNA sequence: TGTGCCAGTAGTATTGGAGCCCGCTCCGGAAACACCATATATTTT. Looking up the rest from reference TRBV19 and TRBJ1-3 gives the full variable domain: DGGITQSPKYLFRKEGQNVTLSCEQNLNHDAMYWYRQDPGQGLRLIYYSQIVNDFQKGDIAEGYSVSREKKESFPLTVTSAQKNPTAFYLCASSIGARSGNTIYFGEGSWLTVV.

This chain connects TRBV30 to TRBJ2-2, with 9 positions matching TRBD1. The V gene end was trimmed by 0 bases and the J gene end by 6 bases; junction bases not matched to a gene: 17. From germline, CDR1 is GTSNPN and CDR2 SVGIG (reference sequence). This CDR3 region has 19 residues. The chain's CDR3 is CAWSVAAWGQGWVPGELFF. CDR3 sequence (DNA): TGTGCCTGGAGTGTAGCGGCTTGGGGACAGGGTTGGGTTCCCGGGGAGCTGTTTTTT.

V and J are TRBV19 and TRBJ1-2; D ambiguous. CDR1 is LNHDA, CDR2 SQIVND, per germline (reference sequence). V lost 1 base and J lost 4, with 10 bases in between. The length of the CDR3 is 14 residues. The CDR3 spells CASSIAQTAYGYTF. The CDR3 DNA follows: TGTGCCAGTAGTATAGCCCAGACTGCCTATGGCTACACCTTC.

The genes are TRBV29-1 and TRBJ2-1, with D possibly TRBD1 on 6 matching bases. The CDR3 extends over 14 amino acids. Germline V CDR1 and CDR2: SQVTM, ANQGSEA. Trimming left V 4 bases short and J 0 bases short, with 10 bases between. The CDR3 DNA follows: TGCAGCGTTGTCCCGACAGGCTCCTACAATGAGCAGTTCTTC. It translates to CSVVPTGSYNEQFF.

The chain recombines TRBV28 with TRBJ2-7, with a possible D match to TRBD2 (7 bases). V was cut by 10 bases and J by 2 bases, with 15 bases left in between. This CDR3 is built from 13 residues. Germline V CDR1 and CDR2: MDHEN, SYDVKM. The CDR3 bases are TGTGCCACTACTACAGGGAGGGCCTACGAGCAGTACTTC. Its protein is CATTTGRAYEQYF.

The genes are TRBV24-1 and TRBJ2-2, with 8 bases lining up with TRBD2. The V segment lost 5 bases and the J segment 0 bases; nucleotides outside the gene matches: 1. Germline CDR1 KGHDR, CDR2 SFDVKD. The CDR3 is 15 residues long. CDR3 bases: TGTGCCACCAGTGCGACTAGCGCGAACACCGGGGAGCTGTTTTTT. Its protein is CATSATSANTGELFF.

The chain is built from TRBV30 and TRBJ1-2, with D possibly TRBD1 on 5 matching bases. From germline, CDR1 is GTSNPN and CDR2 SVGIG (reference sequence). This CDR3 contains 12 residues. The germline V and J ends were trimmed by 8 bases and 7 bases, with 17 bases remaining between them. The CDR3 sequence is CARDLRGVGYTF. CDR3 coding DNA: TGTGCCCGGGATTTGCGGGGCGTTGGCTACACCTTC. The whole variable domain, remainder taken from reference TRBV30 and TRBJ1-2, is SQTIHQWPATLVQPVGSPLSLECTVEGTSNPNLYWYRQAAGRGLQLLFYSVGIGQISSEVPQNLSASRPQDRQFILSSKKLLLSDSGFYLCARDLRGVGYTFGSGTRLTVV.

The V call is TRBV11-3, the J call TRBJ2-3; possible D gene TRBD2, 5 bases. This CDR3 has 17 amino acids. The V gene's germline CDR1 is SGHNT and CDR2 YENEEA. The germline V and J ends were trimmed by 2 bases and 4 bases, with 19 bases remaining between them. CDR3 amino acids: CASSLKSGSPESDTQYF. As DNA, the CDR3 is TGTGCCAGCAGCTTAAAGTCGGGGAGCCCGGAGTCAGATACGCAGTATTTT.

CDR3 nucleotide sequence: TGTGCCAGCAGCCATAGCGGGACGCGGAGCACTGAAGCTTTCTTT. The encoded protein is CASSHSGTRSTEAFF. The chain is built from TRBV4-2 and TRBJ1-1; the D gene is possibly TRBD1 (5 bases). The CDR3 length is 15 residues. Trimming took off 3 bases at V and 4 bases at J, with 15 bases between the two ends. Germline values: CDR1 LGHNA, CDR2 YNFKEQ.

The CDR3 DNA sequence: TGTGCCAGCAGCCTGGCGGGCCATAATTCACCCCTCCACTTT. It yields the protein CASSLAGHNSPLHF. The chain uses TRBV27 and TRBJ1-6; D unclear. CDR3 length: 14 residues. Germline loops: CDR1 MNHEY, CDR2 SMNVEV (reference sequence). Trimming pared 6 bases from V and 5 bases from J, leaving 11 bases between.

The chain links TRBV21-1 to TRBJ1-2; TRBD1 is taken as the D call from the table, unchecked against the DNA. TRBV21-1 is tagged as a pseudogene. The CDR3 length is 16 residues. CDR3 sequence: CASSNLPGGTDYGYTF. In DNA form, the CDR3 reads TGTGCCAGCAGCAACCTCCCAGGGGGGACGGACTATGGCTACACCTTC.

The chain uses TRBV5-1 and TRBJ2-5; 11 bases are a match to TRBD2. Germline CDR1 reads SGHRS; CDR2 reads YFSETQ. This CDR3 region has 15 residues. V lost 2 bases to trimming and J lost 2 bases; unmatched junction nucleotides: 2. The CDR3 sequence: CASSLGLAGQETQYF. CDR3 nucleotide sequence: TGCGCCAGCAGCTTAGGACTAGCGGGTCAAGAGACCCAGTACTTC.

The chain is built from TRBV5-1 and TRBJ1-2; 7 bases line up with TRBD1. Trimming removed 5 bases from V and 7 bases from J; junction bases left unmatched: 5. Germline loops: CDR1 SGHRS, CDR2 YFSETQ. This CDR3 spans 12 amino acids. The CDR3 DNA reads TGCGCCAGCAGAGTAGGGGGCTCTGGCTACACCTTC. Residues: CASRVGGSGYTF. Based on the CDR3 plus reference TRBV5-1 and TRBJ1-2, the full variable domain is KAGVTQTPRYLIKTRGQQVTLSCSPISGHRSVSWYQQTPGQGLQFLFEYFSETQRNKGNFPGRFSGRQFSNSRSEMNVSTLELGDSALYLCASRVGGSGYTFGSGTRLTVV.

The V gene is TRBV18, the J gene TRBJ1-1; the D is unclear. V was cut by 1 base and J by 1 base, with 4 bases left in between. The CDR3 is made up of 13 amino acids. Germline values: CDR1 KGHSH, CDR2 LQKENI. CDR3 in DNA: TGTGCCAGCTCACCACGGCCGAACACTGAAGCTTTCTTT. Translation gives CASSPRPNTEAFF.

The V gene is TRBV9, the J gene TRBJ1-2; D is unresolved. Germline V gene lookup returns CDR1 SGDLS and CDR2 YYNGEE. The CDR3 is made up of 14 amino acids. V was shortened by 4 bases and J by 0 bases, with 10 bases between the two germline ends. The chain's CDR3 is CASSSTTSNYGYTF. In DNA form, the CDR3 reads TGTGCCAGCAGCTCTACGACATCTAACTATGGCTACACCTTC.